This T cell receptor (beta chain) is from a study of cytomegalovirus exposure and HLA in healthy donors. Across the whole study: A preliminary data release comprised 80 million to 95 million unique TCRs obtained from HLA-typed donors.

Study-level results: Among the CMV-associated chains, three were confirmed in vitro as specific for CMV antigens. Near-uniform donor sequencing depth was presumed by presence/absence analyses.

The CDR3 runs 13 residues. Germline assignment: CDR1 SGHNT and CDR2 YYREEE (reference sequence). With 1 base removed from V and 2 bases from J, the gap between germline ends came to 6 bases. The PCR made use of 60 Vbeta and 13 Jbeta primers. The method was immunoSEQ multiplex PCR; TCRdb's version includes in-frame clones alone and lacks a portion of them. The table has about 200,000 clones, over 75% seen once. On this clone: The antigen remains unidentified. Other DNA sequences from this sample encode an identical CDR3 as well.

The receptor was isolated from a man aged 18 to 35 in good health and CMV-seronegative. Sequencing used PBMCs. The V gene is TRBV5-4, the J gene TRBJ2-5; D is perhaps TRBD1 (5 bases). CDR3 sequence reads: CASSLPGQETQYF. The CDR3 DNA is TGTGCCAGCAGCTTGCCAGGGCAAGAGACCCAGTACTTC.